This T cell receptor beta chain derives from a study of blood T cell repertoires in COVID-19. About the research overall: Samples representing acute and convalescent COVID-19 were sourced from the United States, Italy and Spain. In each case, the material was cDNA or gDNA derived from T cells, B-cell-depleted T cells, or PBMCs.

In the authors' methods: The assay estimated nucleated cells by amplifying reference gene primers. Assay: immunoSEQ multiplex PCR; the TCRdb copy retains only in-frame clones and omits some. That table supplies the V and J calls and clone size; D and trimming were determined from the DNA. The sample yields roughly 250,000 clones, around 83% seen once. Sequencing used peripheral blood. The clonotype comes from a woman in her 50s with acute or convalescent COVID-19.

CDR3 in DNA: TGTGCCAGCAGCCGGGACAGGGGAGGCGAAAAACTGTTTTTT. Translated, it gives CASSRDRGGEKLFF. This sequence joins TRBV7-9 and TRBJ1-4, with TRBD1 identical over 10 bases. The junction had 5 bases not matched to a gene; V was cut back by 5 bases and J by 8 bases. Germline loops: CDR1 SEHNR, CDR2 FQNEAQ (reference sequence). The length of the CDR3 is 14 residues.